Below, 28 T cell receptor beta chains from the same sample are listed, as sequenced in a study of sequential checkpoint blockade in melanoma. The protocol was immunoSEQ multiplex PCR, while the TCRdb copy is restricted to in-frame clones and leaves out a portion. The repertoire holds several thousand clones, with roughly 80% as singletons. Treatment in this sample: randomized to nivolumab then ipilimumab (arm A) or the reverse (arm B). Here the sequenced sample was CD8+ T cells sorted from blood (inferred from file names), taken from a patient given nivolumab and ipilimumab in sequence. Receptors originate from a human donor with melanoma.

This clone has a handful of counts. The chain couples TRBV19 to TRBJ1-1; perhaps TRBD1 as D (6 bases). Germline values: CDR1 LNHDA, CDR2 SQIVND (reference sequence). Trimming removed 0 bases from V and 8 bases from J, with 19 bases in between. This CDR3 has 16 amino acids. CDR3 coding DNA: TGTGCCAGTAGTATAGAAAGGGGTGGGGGGGCGTCGGAAGCTTTCTTT. Its translation is CASSIERGGGASEAFF.

The chain recombines TRBV5-6 with TRBJ1-2, with a tentative D call TRBD1 (6 bases). The length of the CDR3 is 15 residues. CDR1 and CDR2 (germline): SGHDT, YYEEEE. The ends were cut back, 0 bases at V and 2 bases at J, with 11 bases in the middle. As DNA, the CDR3 is TGTGCCAGCAGCTTGGACCGGGACAACAACTATGGCTACACCTTC. Amino acids: CASSLDRDNNYGYTF.

The CDR3, as DNA: TGCGCCAGCAGCCAAGATGCGGGCGGAATTAATCAGCCCCAGCATTTT. It encodes CASSQDAGGINQPQHF. The rearrangement joins TRBV4-3 to TRBJ1-5; D remains ambiguous. Trimming pared 0 bases from V and 4 bases from J, leaving 13 bases between. This CDR3 contains 16 residues. Germline V CDR1 and CDR2: LGHNA, YSLEER.

The count of this clone is one. The rearrangement joins TRBV30 to TRBJ1-2, with a possible D match to TRBD1 (6 bases). Germline V gives CDR1 GTSNPN, CDR2 SVGIG (reference sequence). The CDR3 is made up of 14 amino acids. V was trimmed by 1 base and J by 3 bases, leaving 12 bases between them. The CDR3 reads CAWSGGRGDYGYTF. CDR3 bases: TGTGCCTGGAGTGGGGGCAGGGGAGACTATGGCTACACCTTC.

The V and J genes are TRBV21-1 and TRBJ1-1. TRBV21-1 is marked as a pseudogene. This CDR3 region has 16 residues. Here the CDR3 DNA reads TGTGCCAGCAGCAAAGCGTCGGGTTGGATGAACACTGAAGCTTTCTTT. This codes for CASSKASGWMNTEAFF.

The V gene is TRBV15, the J gene TRBJ2-1; tentatively, D is TRBD1 (6 bases). V was clipped by 4 bases and J by 6 bases, with 16 bases between them. This CDR3 spans 15 amino acids. Germline V lookup: CDR1 LNHNV, CDR2 YYDKDF (reference sequence). The CDR3 bases are TGTGCCACCAGCACCCCGCCGGACAGCCTCAATGAGCAGTTCTTC. Translated, it gives CATSTPPDSLNEQFF. Combining the CDR3 with reference TRBV15 and TRBJ2-1 gives the whole variable domain DAMVIQNPRYQVTQFGKPVTLSCSQTLNHNVMYWYQQKSSQAPKLLFHYYDKDFNNEADTPDNFQSRRPNTSFCFLDIRSPGLGDTAMYLCATSTPPDSLNEQFFGPGTRLTVL.

The genes are TRBV19 and TRBJ2-1; D unresolved. V was shortened by 6 bases and J by 4 bases, with 13 bases between the two germline ends. The CDR3 runs to 14 residues. Per the germline V gene, CDR1 is LNHDA and CDR2 is SQIVND (reference sequence). As DNA, the CDR3 is TGTGCCAGTAGGGAGTCTGATGGTTACAATGAGCAGTTCTTC. It codes for CASRESDGYNEQFF.

The V call is TRBV7-9, the J call TRBJ2-5; the match to TRBD2 covers 11 bases. With 4 bases clipped from V and 2 bases from J, the junction kept 9 bases outside the gene matches. From germline, CDR1 is SEHNR and CDR2 FQNEAQ (reference sequence). This CDR3 has 17 amino acids. The DNA for the CDR3 is TGTGCCAGCAGCTCTCCGTTTAGCGGGGGGGGGCAAGAGACCCAGTACTTC. Protein sequence: CASSSPFSGGGQETQYF.

The chain employs TRBV28 and TRBJ2-7; D perhaps matches TRBD1 (6 bases). The CDR3 sequence is 13 residues long. V was pared by 0 bases and J by 5 bases, with 8 bases between. Looked up from germline, CDR1 is MDHEN and CDR2 is SYDVKM. The CDR3 sequence: CASSLWRTDEQYF. In DNA, the CDR3 is TGTGCCAGCAGTTTATGGAGGACAGACGAGCAGTACTTC.

This clone was counted only a few times. The DNA of the CDR3 is TGCGCCAGCAGCCAAGAACATTCCCATGGCAATCAGCCCCAGCATTTT. Its protein product is CASSQEHSHGNQPQHF. The chain couples TRBV4-3 to TRBJ1-5; the D is unclear. The CDR3 extends over 16 amino acids. From germline, CDR1 is LGHNA and CDR2 YSLEER. V lost 0 bases to trimming and J lost 2 bases, with 11 bases between them.

This chain joins TRBV25-1 and TRBJ2-7, with D maybe TRBD2 (6 bases). The CDR3 is made up of 12 amino acids. Trimming stripped 8 bases from V and 3 bases from J, with 11 bases between. Per germline, CDR1 MGHDK and CDR2 SYGVNS. The CDR3 sequence is CASGGTFYEQYF. In nucleotides, the CDR3 is TGTGCCAGCGGGGGGACTTTCTACGAGCAGTACTTC.

The rearrangement links TRBV6-4 to TRBJ2-1; 13 bases agree with TRBD2. J lost 10 bases, V lost 4 bases, and 10 bases had no gene match. The CDR3 consists of 16 residues. Germline assignment: CDR1 MRHNA and CDR2 SNTAGT. The CDR3 nucleotides read TGTGCCAGCAGTGGGGGAACTAGCGGGGGGGCCTCGGAGCAGTTCTTC. Translation: CASSGGTSGGASEQFF.

The chain combines TRBV5-1 with TRBJ2-5, with 8 bases fitting TRBD2. V trimming: 4 bases; J trimming: 0 bases; junction bases outside the gene matches: 5. Germline V lookup: CDR1 SGHRS, CDR2 YFSETQ. This CDR3 region has 15 residues. In DNA form, the CDR3 reads TGCGCCAGCAGCACAAATAGCGGGAACCAAGAGACCCAGTACTTC. It specifies CASSTNSGNQETQYF.

The genes are TRBV6-4 and TRBJ2-1; 11 nucleotides agree with TRBD2. The V and J ends lost 6 bases and 3 bases, in that order; junction bases with no gene match: 4. This CDR3 is built from 15 residues. The germline CDR1 and CDR2 sequences are MRHNA and SNTAGT. The CDR3 loop reads CASSKLAGDYNEQFF. In DNA, the CDR3 is TGTGCCAGCAGCAAACTAGCGGGAGACTACAATGAGCAGTTCTTC.

In this sample, this clone turned up once. This chain connects TRBV6-5 to TRBJ2-5; 8 nucleotides align to TRBD1. The V gene's germline CDR1 is MNHEY and CDR2 SVGAGI. CDR3 length: 15 amino acids. Trimming at V came to 6 bases and at J to 5 bases, leaving 11 bases not matched to a gene. DNA of the CDR3: TGTGCCAGCAGAGACCCAGGGGGCCAGTGGGAGACCCAGTACTTC. Encoded protein: CASRDPGGQWETQYF.

This chain uses TRBV7-8 with TRBJ1-6, with no clear D. The CDR3 has 14 amino acids. Per germline, CDR1 SGHVS and CDR2 FQNEAQ. The V and J ends lost 5 bases and 7 bases respectively, with 12 bases between them. This CDR3 is CASSDPGGNSPLHF. DNA for the CDR3: TGTGCCAGCAGCGACCCAGGAGGAAATTCACCCCTCCACTTT.

The CDR3 reads CASSYSAGTPYEQYF. The DNA for the CDR3 is TGTGCCAGCAGTTACTCCGCGGGGACTCCCTACGAGCAGTACTTC. The chain joins TRBV6-5 to TRBJ2-5, with D perhaps TRBD2 (6 bases). Matching the DNA end better, TRBJ2-7 makes the J call doubtful. The CDR3 is 15 amino acids. Germline CDR1 is MNHEY and CDR2 is SVGAGI.

This chain joins TRBV9 and TRBJ1-3, with TRBD1 matching 10 bases. After removal of 4 bases from V and 0 bases from J, the junction contained 7 bases not matched to a gene. The length of the CDR3 is 17 residues. CDR1 and CDR2 from the germline V gene are SGDLS and YYNGEE. In DNA, the CDR3 is TGTGCCAGCAGCCAACGGACAGGGGGGAGCTCTGGAAACACCATATATTTT. Translated, it gives CASSQRTGGSSGNTIYF. Supplemented by reference TRBV9 and TRBJ1-3, the full variable domain reads DSGVTQTPKHLITATGQRVTLRCSPRSGDLSVYWYQQSLDQGLQFLIQYYNGEERAKGNILERFSAQQFPDLHSELNLSSLELGDSALYFCASSQRTGGSSGNTIYFGEGSWLTVV.

This clone has a handful of counts. This chain connects TRBV21-1 to TRBJ1-2; the listed D gene, TRBD1, was not tested against the DNA. TRBV21-1 is a pseudogene locus. The CDR3 is 11 residues long. The CDR3 here is CASSPSYGYTF. In DNA form, the CDR3 reads TGTGCCAGCAGTCCCAGCTATGGCTACACCTTC.

The gene calls are TRBV4-1 and TRBJ2-1; possible D gene TRBD2, 5 bases. The CDR3 is 15 amino acids. The V gene lost 1 base and the J gene lost 5 bases, with 12 bases spanning the gap. Germline V gives CDR1 MGHRA, CDR2 YSYEKL. The CDR3 region has the DNA TGCGCCAGCAGCCAAGGCAGCCGCGGGCACAATGAGCAGTTCTTC. It specifies CASSQGSRGHNEQFF.

This chain links TRBV7-8 with TRBJ2-6; D perhaps matches TRBD1 (5 bases). CDR1 is SGHVS, CDR2 FQNEAQ, per germline. V lost 5 bases and J lost 3, with 11 bases in between. This CDR3 contains 15 residues. The CDR3 protein is CASSLTTDGANVLTF. The CDR3 DNA reads as TGTGCCAGCAGCCTAACGACAGATGGGGCCAACGTCCTGACTTTC.

The rearrangement joins TRBV9 to TRBJ2-1; D perhaps matches TRBD1 (5 bases). The ends were cut back, 0 bases at V and 7 bases at J, with 8 bases in the middle. CDR3 size: 13 residues. Germline-derived CDR1 and CDR2 are SGDLS and YYNGEE. CDR3: CASSVAYRNEQFF. Here the CDR3 DNA reads TGTGCCAGCAGCGTAGCTTACAGGAATGAGCAGTTCTTC.

The J gene is TRBJ2-6, the V gene TRBV28, with 8 bases lining up with TRBD2. CDR3 size: 19 residues. J gave up 0 bases and V 2 bases, and 9 bases lay outside the gene matches. The germline CDR1 and CDR2 sequences are MDHEN and SYDVKM. The CDR3 loop is CASSLEAFSGGSGANVLTF. DNA for the CDR3: TGTGCCAGCAGTTTAGAGGCTTTCAGCGGGGGCTCTGGGGCCAACGTCCTGACTTTC.

This sequence joins TRBV7-9 and TRBJ2-1; D may be TRBD2 (6 bases). V lost 1 base and J 3 bases, leaving 10 bases between the germline ends. CDR1 SEHNR and CDR2 FQNEAQ come from the germline V gene (reference sequence). This CDR3 is 15 amino acids long. The CDR3 DNA sequence: TGTGCCAGCAGCTTAGGCGGGACCTTCTACAATGAGCAGTTCTTC. It encodes CASSLGGTFYNEQFF.

The V call is TRBV15, the J call TRBJ2-1; 9 nucleotides align to TRBD1. With V trimmed by 1 base and J by 4 bases, 8 bases remained unmatched. The germline V gene encodes CDR1 LNHNV and CDR2 YYDKDF (reference sequence). The CDR3 totals 17 residues. CDR3 amino acids: CATSRGGQGPLYNEQFF. The CDR3 DNA sequence: TGTGCCACCAGCAGAGGCGGACAGGGGCCTCTGTACAATGAGCAGTTCTTC.

V gene TRBV4-3 combines with J gene TRBJ2-7; 8 positions match TRBD2. The V gene's germline CDR1 is LGHNA and CDR2 YSLEER. This CDR3 comprises 16 residues. V was pared by 3 bases and J by 1 base, with 8 bases of the junction left unmatched. The CDR3 DNA reads as TGCGCCAGCAGCCACTCCGTTAGCGGGGCTTCCTACGAGCAGTACTTC. This translates into CASSHSVSGASYEQYF.

V usage is TRBV9 and J usage is TRBJ2-1; 11 bases map to TRBD2. The CDR3 has 15 amino acids. V lost 3 bases, J lost 9 bases, and 8 bases stayed unmatched. The germline CDR1 and CDR2 sequences are SGDLS and YYNGEE. CDR3 bases: TGTGCCAGCAGCGGGGGTAGCGGGAGGGCCATTGAGCAGTTCTTC. It encodes CASSGGSGRAIEQFF.

For the CDR3, the DNA is TGTGCCAGCAGTCCCACTACTAAACCCCTGGATACGCAGTATTTT. As protein: CASSPTTKPLDTQYF. The chain combines TRBV28 with TRBJ2-3; D unclear. This CDR3 region has 15 residues. Germline CDR1 and CDR2: MDHEN and SYDVKM. V was clipped by 5 bases and J by 6 bases, with 18 bases between them. The full variable domain, rest sourced from reference TRBV28 and TRBJ2-3, is DVKVTQSSRYLVKRTGEKVFLECVQDMDHENMFWYRQDPGLGLRLIYFSYDVKMKEKGDIPEGYSVSREKKERFSLILESASTNQTSMYLCASSPTTKPLDTQYFGPGTRLTVL.